This T cell receptor beta chain appears in the sequencing data of a study of cytomegalovirus exposure and HLA in healthy donors (dated by TCRdb to the late 2010s). Turning to the overall study: According to a later analysis, one platform produced both the 120 validation repertoires and the 730 or so repertoires of the first cohort. The study was designed to test whether signatures of past pathogen exposure could be identified by cataloging public T cell receptors. Besides the first cohort of 500 to 700 subjects, a separate validation cohort made up of over 100 different subjects was used. To predict cytomegalovirus infection status, the study brought together high-throughput TCR immunosequencing, statistical association of individual TCRs with disease status, and machine learning. The investigation overall reported the following: The study listed 150 to 200 TCR beta chains as associated with cytomegalovirus. The authors suggested that the approach could potentially be generalized to other disease states and immunological phenotypes. All 120 or so repertoires were used to score co-occurrence in the validation cohort in a later analysis, because that analysis had no HLA typing for the cohort. While some public TCRs were present in many individuals, most TCR sequences turned up only very rarely across donors. In vitro tests confirmed that three of the cytomegalovirus-associated TCR beta chains recognize cytomegalovirus antigens. The classifier was reported to diagnose cytomegalovirus status with high specificity and sensitivity in both the original and validation cohorts. Subsequent analysis determined that TCRs grouped into clusters in the first cohort also showed a tendency toward co-occurrence across the roughly 120 validation repertoires, and approximately 94% of cluster scores exceeded 0.

Comments on this clone: Its antigen remains undetermined. Per-base quality was not reported, and no clone a single base away is much larger than it.

The library was obtained by the immunoSEQ multiplex PCR assay. The study's processing was this. A statistical classification framework was developed to diagnose cytomegalovirus status using the catalog of TCR beta chain sequences. TCRdb retrieved this table from immuneACCESS and kept in-frame rearrangements only. Not all clones are present; in checked studies, unresolved V genes account for under half, and no reason is known for the remainder. V and J calls and clone size are those listed in that table; D and trimming were worked out from the DNA. This sample comprises 50,000 to 65,000 clones, about 95% of them detected only once. Clones ranked in the top ten supply around 7% of the sample. CDR3 length: 16 amino acids, cysteine to phenylalanine. CDR3 DNA is the only sequence kept; it has 48 bases, read in frame from the first base. Sequences SGHTA (CDR1) and FQGNSA (CDR2) are obtained from the germline V gene. Relative to germline, V is 1 base shorter and J is 0 bases shorter, with 12 bases between their ends.

Separate from the roughly 630-subject first cohort, the validation cohort of about 130 subjects was the group to which the donors belonged. Sequencing was carried out using PBMCs. The TCR originated in a woman in her late teens or twenties in good health and CMV-seropositive. Recombination connected TRBV7-2 to TRBJ1-1; TRBD1 might be the D gene, on 6 matching bases. The CDR3 in this case is CASSLDTGRVNTEAFF. The DNA sequence reads TGTGCCAGCAGCTTAGACACAGGGAGGGTGAACACTGAAGCTTTCTTT.